Listed below are T cell receptor beta chains from one sample, sequenced in a study of a mutant IDH1 vaccine in newly diagnosed glioma. The table came from immunoSEQ multiplex PCR; TCRdb's copy has only in-frame clones and leaves some out. This sample yields 98,000 or so clones, of which 85% to 90% are seen a single time; approximately 0.57% belongs to the top ten. Specimen: PBMCs, collected from a glioma patient treated with radiotherapy, temozolomide or both. The origin of the receptors is a woman aged 45-65 years with glioma. CDR3s include the opening cysteine and the closing phenylalanine or tryptophan.

TRBJ2-5 TRBV5-1 CASSIQSTQETQYF
TRBJ2-3 TRBV18 CASSPPEGGMDTQYF
TRBJ2-5 TRBV27 CASSPKSGQETQYF
TRBJ2-2 TRBV11-2 CASSAGLAEGTGELFF
TRBJ2-7 TRBV7-8 CASSLDISGRSEIPYEQYF
TRBJ1-1 TRBV28 CASLNTEAFF
TRBJ2-1 TRBV11-2 CASSFGTGGAHEQFF
TRBJ2-7 TRBV4-1 CASSQIPLIPLTRPYEQYF
TRBJ2-7 TRBV28 CASSSPSGSNEQYF
TRBJ1-2 TRBV27 CASSALQGQSYGYTF
TRBJ2-1 TRBV7-9 CASSLAGPSEQFF
TRBJ2-2 TRBV5-1 CASSSLGNTGELFF
TRBJ1-1 TRBV30 CAWSKGRWNTEAFF
TRBJ2-7 TRBV5-5 CASSSRLAIFSEQYF
TRBJ2-5 TRBV9 CASSVSVFSGQETQYF
TRBJ2-1 TRBV6-5 CASSYPPRGQGSEQFF
TRBJ2-2 TRBV13 CASRDREGTGELFF
TRBJ1-1 TRBV4-2 CASSQDGMNTEAFF
TRBJ2-2 TRBV25-1 CASLAGTNTGELFF
TRBJ2-7 TRBV7-6 CASSSGQPRARQYF
TRBJ2-5 TRBV28 CASSSQSQGRRETQYF